Shown below are 24 T cell receptor beta chains from a single sample sequenced in a study of T cells in Graves' hyperthyroidism and ophthalmopathy. Template material for amplifying TCR beta CDR3 regions consisted of RNA transcripts. The HTBI set primed first-round TCR CDR3 RT-PCR. TCRdb recomputed calls from the multiplex PCR reads with MiXCR, one row per CDR3 protein. The sample lists around 800,000 distinct CDR3 sequences, roughly 37% occurring once. Sample: blood. The receptors come from a man aged 18 to 35 with Graves' hyperthyroidism.

This clonotype was seen ten or more times. This chain uses TRBV19 with TRBJ2-6, with no clear D. Germline CDR1 LNHDA, CDR2 SQIVND (reference sequence). With 6 bases removed from V and 0 bases from J, the gap between germline ends came to 9 bases. The CDR3 is 15 amino acids. The CDR3 is CASSKDLSGANVLTF. CDR3 coding DNA: TGTGCCAGTAGCAAGGACCTCTCTGGGGCCAACGTCCTGACTTTC.

This clonotype came up a few times. This chain joins TRBV19 and TRBJ1-3; D is unresolved. CDR1 LNHDA and CDR2 SQIVND come from the germline V gene (reference sequence). This CDR3 has 16 amino acids. Trimming took off 3 bases at V and 5 bases at J, with 17 bases between the two ends. This chain's CDR3 is CASSIPGRSRRNTIYF. In DNA form, the CDR3 reads TGTGCCAGTAGTATTCCTGGGCGGAGCCGGCGAAACACCATATATTTT.

V is TRBV7-2 and J is TRBJ2-7; D is possibly TRBD1 (7 bases). Trimming left V 7 bases short and J 4 bases short, with 17 bases between. Germline assignment: CDR1 SGHTA and CDR2 FQGNSA. The CDR3 consists of 14 residues. This chain's CDR3 is CASNQGGGGYEQYF. DNA of the CDR3: TGTGCCAGCAACCAGGGGGGTGGGGGGTACGAGCAGTACTTC.

This sequence joins TRBV7-8 and TRBJ2-7, with 9 bases identical to TRBD1. This CDR3 contains 15 residues. From germline, CDR1 is SGHVS and CDR2 FQNEAQ. The V gene end was trimmed by 4 bases and the J gene end by 3 bases; junction bases not matched to a gene: 7. The DNA of the CDR3 is TGTGCCAGCAGCTCCCTCCGGGACAGGGTCTACGAGCAGTACTTC. Amino acid sequence: CASSSLRDRVYEQYF.

This clonotype was observed a handful of times. V is TRBV12-5 and J is TRBJ1-2; D call uncertain. V lost 3 bases to trimming and J lost 7 bases, with 15 bases between them. The germline gives CDR1 LGHNT, CDR2 FRNRAP. The CDR3 spans 14 residues. The CDR3 DNA reads TGTGCTAGTGGTTTCCAGGACGGACTTACTGGCTACACCTTC. Encoded protein: CASGFQDGLTGYTF. The whole variable domain, remainder taken from reference TRBV12-5 and TRBJ1-2, is DARVTQTPRHKVTEMGQEVTMRCQPILGHNTVFWYRQTMMQGLELLAYFRNRAPLDDSGMPKDRFSAEMPDATLATLKIQPSEPRDSAVYFCASGFQDGLTGYTFGSGTRLTVV.

This clonotype has a handful of counts. This chain connects TRBV12-3 or TRBV12-4 to TRBJ1-1; maybe TRBD1 (5 bases). The CDR3 sequence is 15 residues long. With 6 bases removed from V and 0 bases from J, the gap between germline ends came to 14 bases. The DNA of the CDR3 is TGTGCCAGCAGCCCCGCCAGCAGGGTGAACACTGAAGCTTTCTTT. As protein: CASSPASRVNTEAFF.

This clonotype was detected a few times. The chain links TRBV11-2 to TRBJ2-5, with 7 bases aligning to TRBD2. The CDR3 is 15 residues long. The J segment lost 3 bases and the V segment lost 2 bases, leaving 6 bases of the junction unmatched. Per the germline V gene, CDR1 is SGHAT and CDR2 is FQNNGV. The CDR3 loop is CASSLLGTTEETQYF. The CDR3 DNA reads TGTGCCAGCAGCTTACTTGGGACTACAGAAGAGACCCAGTACTTC.

This clonotype was detected many times. The chain links TRBV11-2 to TRBJ1-5; D gene ambiguous. Germline V CDR1 and CDR2: SGHAT, FQNNGV. The CDR3 has 16 amino acids. Trimming took 5 bases from V and 0 from J, leaving 14 bases between them. The CDR3 DNA sequence: TGTGCCAGCAGCGACGCGACAAGGGCTAGCAATCAGCCCCAGCATTTT. It specifies CASSDATRASNQPQHF.

The gene calls are TRBV7-6 and TRBJ2-7, with TRBD1 matching over 7 bases. Germline V lookup: CDR1 SGHVS, CDR2 FNYEAQ. V trimming: 11 bases; J trimming: 6 bases; junction bases outside the gene matches: 7. The CDR3 has 11 residues. The CDR3 protein is CADRVVGEQYF. For the CDR3, the DNA is TGTGCCGACAGGGTCGTAGGCGAGCAGTACTTC.

This chain links TRBV7-9 with TRBJ1-4; D possibly corresponds to TRBD1 (6 bases). Trimming cost V 5 bases and J 8 bases, with 15 bases left between them. Germline CDR1 is SEHNR and CDR2 is FQNEAQ (reference sequence). The CDR3 runs to 14 residues. The CDR3 sequence: CASSPDRLSEKLFF. The DNA for the CDR3 is TGTGCCAGCAGCCCTGACAGGCTGAGCGAAAAACTGTTTTTT.

This clonotype turned up a few times. The V call is TRBV2, the J call TRBJ2-7; either TRBD1 or TRBD2 may fit D (6 bases each). The ends were cut back, 3 bases at V and 6 bases at J, with 15 bases in the middle. The germline CDR1 and CDR2 sequences are SNHLY and FYNNEI. There are 14 residues in the CDR3. CDR3 region: CASSDPRGRREQYF. Written as DNA, the CDR3 is TGTGCCAGCAGTGACCCTCGGGGGCGTCGCGAGCAGTACTTC. Together with reference TRBV2 and TRBJ2-7, the CDR3 gives the full variable domain: EPEVTQTPSHQVTQMGQEVILRCVPISNHLYFYWYRQILGQKVEFLVSFYNNEISEKSEIFDDQFSVERPDGSNFTLKIRSTKLEDSAMYFCASSDPRGRREQYFGPGTRLTVT.

This clonotype was picked up many times. The CDR3 DNA sequence: TGTGCCAGCAGCTTATCAGGGAAGGATCAGCCCCAGCATTTT. It is translated as CASSLSGKDQPQHF. This sequence joins TRBV7-9 and TRBJ1-5; weak D call: TRBD1 (5 bases). The CDR3 contains 14 residues. Trimming took off 2 bases at V and 5 bases at J, with 10 bases between the two ends. Germline V gives CDR1 SEHNR, CDR2 FQNEAQ (reference sequence).

The rearrangement uses TRBV10-3 and TRBJ2-5; D might be TRBD2 (5 bases). In germline, CDR1 is ENHRY, CDR2 SYGVKD. V was pared by 10 bases and J by 4 bases, with 16 bases between. This CDR3 comprises 13 residues. CDR3 sequence: CATRRMGRETQYF. The CDR3 DNA follows: TGTGCCACTCGGAGGATGGGTAGAGAGACCCAGTACTTC.

With respect to this clonotype: A single base separates this from a much larger clone, so it may be a read error. The CDR3 region has the DNA TGTGCCATCAGTCGGACGGTGAACTATGGCTACACCTTC. Protein sequence: CAISRTVNYGYTF. This chain uses TRBV10-3 with TRBJ1-2; D uncertain. V lost 5 bases to trimming and J lost 2 bases, with 9 bases between them. CDR1 ENHRY and CDR2 SYGVKD come from the germline V gene. This CDR3 is built from 13 residues.

The chain joins TRBV6-2 or TRBV6-3 to TRBJ2-7; 9 bases match TRBD2. V lost 6 bases to trimming and J lost 5 bases; unmatched junction nucleotides: 11. CDR3 length: 15 amino acids. Per germline, CDR1 MNHEY and CDR2 SVGEGT. CDR3 sequence (DNA): TGTGCCAGCAGAGACGGGCTAGCGGGATTCAACGAGCAGTACTTC. The encoded protein is CASRDGLAGFNEQYF.

The rearrangement uses TRBV29-1 and TRBJ2-7, with TRBD1 identical over 7 bases. CDR1 is SQVTM, CDR2 ANQGSEA, per germline. V lost 6 bases, J lost 6 bases, and 5 bases stayed unmatched. This CDR3 has 11 amino acids. The CDR3 reads CSVETGSEQYF. In DNA form, the CDR3 reads TGCAGCGTAGAGACAGGGTCCGAGCAGTACTTC.

The chain couples TRBV7-2 to TRBJ2-7, with D hard to call. V dropped 2 bases and J dropped 0 bases, with 14 bases sitting between them. The CDR3 runs to 16 residues. In germline, CDR1 is SGHTA, CDR2 FQGNSA. The CDR3 spells CASSLNVVESSYEQYF. The CDR3 nucleotides are TGTGCCAGCAGCTTAAATGTGGTCGAGAGCTCCTACGAGCAGTACTTC.

About this clonotype: This CDR3 is missing its conserved last phenylalanine or tryptophan, likely due to a read error. The chain combines TRBV24-1 with TRBJ2-3; D is undetermined. CDR1 KGHDR and CDR2 SFDVKD come from the germline V gene. The CDR3 totals 12 residues. V lost 10 bases and J lost 2, with 9 bases in between. The CDR3 is CATGEDTDTQYL. The CDR3 region has the DNA TGTGCCACTGGTGAGGACACAGATACGCAGTATTTA.

The chain is built from TRBV9 and TRBJ2-2; D remains ambiguous. There are 16 residues in the CDR3. The germline V and J ends were trimmed by 4 bases and 0 bases, with 13 bases remaining between them. In germline, CDR1 is SGDLS, CDR2 YYNGEE. CDR3 in DNA: TGTGCCAGCAGCTTAGATTCCAGGACGAACACCGGGGAGCTGTTTTTT. This sequence encodes CASSLDSRTNTGELFF.

This clonotype appeared many times. The V gene is TRBV10-3, the J gene TRBJ1-1, with 9 bases lining up with TRBD1. The CDR3 is 16 amino acids. The germline gives CDR1 ENHRY, CDR2 SYGVKD. Germline trimming cut 6 bases from V and 5 bases from J; bases unmatched to any gene: 13. The CDR3: CAIRASWTGVGTEAFF. DNA of the CDR3: TGTGCCATCAGAGCTTCATGGACAGGGGTGGGAACTGAAGCTTTCTTT.

The chain combines TRBV19 with TRBJ2-5, with 8 positions matching TRBD2. Germline V gene lookup returns CDR1 LNHDA and CDR2 SQIVND (reference sequence). J was trimmed by 3 bases and V by 2 bases; bases with no gene match: 2. The CDR3 has 14 amino acids. The CDR3 reads CASSITGGEETQYF. The CDR3 nucleotides are TGTGCCAGTAGTATAACCGGGGGGGAAGAGACCCAGTACTTC.

This chain connects TRBV10-3 to TRBJ1-2; D unclear. The V end lost 6 bases, the J end lost 4 bases, and 15 bases lay between the germline ends. CDR1 ENHRY and CDR2 SYGVKD come from the germline V gene. The CDR3 is 14 amino acids. CDR3 region: CAIREMEGGYGYTF. The CDR3 bases are TGTGCCATCAGAGAGATGGAAGGAGGCTATGGCTACACCTTC.

This clonotype occurred many times. The chain combines TRBV20-1 with TRBJ1-1; D is possibly TRBD1 (5 bases). Germline-derived CDR1 and CDR2 are DFQATT and SNEGSKA (reference sequence). This CDR3 comprises 11 residues. V was trimmed by 5 bases and J by 11 bases, leaving 15 bases between them. Here the CDR3 reads CSAGQRGSAFF. DNA for the CDR3: TGCAGTGCTGGCCAGCGGGGGTCGGCTTTCTTT.

This rearrangement joins TRBV9 to TRBJ1-1, with TRBD1 identical over 7 bases. The CDR3 loop spans 15 amino acids. Per the germline V gene, CDR1 is SGDLS and CDR2 is YYNGEE. V was pared by 3 bases and J by 4 bases, with 9 bases of the junction left unmatched. The CDR3 coding sequence is TGTGCCAGCAGCGACAATCCAGGGGGTGGCACTGAAGCTTTCTTT. It translates to CASSDNPGGGTEAFF.